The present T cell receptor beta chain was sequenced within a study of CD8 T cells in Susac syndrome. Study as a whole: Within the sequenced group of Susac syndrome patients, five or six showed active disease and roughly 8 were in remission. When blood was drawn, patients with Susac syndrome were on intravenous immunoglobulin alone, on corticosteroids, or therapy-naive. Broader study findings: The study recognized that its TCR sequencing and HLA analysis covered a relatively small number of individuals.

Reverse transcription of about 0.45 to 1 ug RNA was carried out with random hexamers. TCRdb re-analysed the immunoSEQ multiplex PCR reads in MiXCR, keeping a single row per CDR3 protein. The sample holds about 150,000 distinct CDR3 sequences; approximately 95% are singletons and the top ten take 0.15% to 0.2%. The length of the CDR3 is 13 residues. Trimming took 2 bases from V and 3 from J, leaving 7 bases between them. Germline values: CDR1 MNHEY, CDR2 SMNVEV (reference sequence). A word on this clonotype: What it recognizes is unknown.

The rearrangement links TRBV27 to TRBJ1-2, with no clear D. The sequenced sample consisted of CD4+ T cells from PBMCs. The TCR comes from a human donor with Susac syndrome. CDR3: CASSLNSYYGYTF. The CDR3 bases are TGTGCCAGCAGTTTAAACAGCTACTATGGCTACACCTTC.